The entry below describes one T cell receptor (beta chain). This entry comes from a study of blood T cell repertoires in COVID-19. For the study at large: The United States, Italy and Spain supplied acute and convalescent COVID-19 samples.

Sequencing used immunoSEQ multiplex PCR; TCRdb keeps in-frame clones, though not all of them. The sample consists of some 130,000 clones, approximately 85% of them appearing once. CDR1 GTSNPN and CDR2 SVGIG come from the germline V gene (reference sequence). V lost 0 bases and J lost 0; bases outside the gene matches: 3. CDR3 length: 17 residues. This rearrangement joins TRBV30 to TRBJ1-6; 9 nucleotides match TRBD1. The specimen sequenced was peripheral blood. The sequence was obtained from a human donor in a cohort sampled during active COVID-19. The CDR3 nucleotides read TGTGCCTGGAGTGTGGACAGGGGAGTCTCCTATAATTCACCCCTCCACTTT. Protein: CAWSVDRGVSYNSPLHF.